This T cell receptor beta chain emerged from a study of T cell changes during pregnancy in multiple sclerosis. The repertoire was sequenced with immunoSEQ multiplex PCR; TCRdb's copy has only in-frame clones and lacks some. The sample yields approximately 130,000 clones, roughly 97% seen once. Trimming removed 1 base at V and 7 bases at J, with 14 bases between. Germline V gene data show CDR1 as LNHDA and CDR2 as SQIVND (reference sequence). The CDR3 sequence is 14 residues long. The TCR originated in a female donor with multiple sclerosis, enrolled in a pregnancy study. V and J are TRBV19 and TRBJ2-7; TRBD2 might be the D (5 bases). The material was peripheral blood, obtained after pregnancy. In nucleotides, the CDR3 is TGTGCCAGTAGTATAGTTGCACGGGGAGAGGAGCAGTACTTC. This codes for CASSIVARGEEQYF.